This entry lists 26 T cell receptor beta chains sequenced from one sample in a study of PD-1 blockade in classical Hodgkin lymphoma. As to time point: newly diagnosed, previously untreated cHL patient sample. Profiled with immunoSEQ multiplex PCR; TCRdb holds only in-frame clones, not every one. The table lists about 15,000 clones, 75% to 95% of them singletons. The specimen sequenced was peripheral blood mononuclear cells (PBMCs). All receptors derive from a human donor with classical Hodgkin lymphoma.

The rearrangement joins TRBV5-1 to TRBJ2-2; 11 bases line up with TRBD2. The V gene's germline CDR1 is SGHRS and CDR2 YFSETQ. V shed 5 bases, J shed 2 bases, and the junction held 5 bases outside the gene matches. The CDR3 is 16 residues long. The CDR3 sequence: CASRPTSGGNTGELFF. CDR3 nucleotides: TGCGCCAGCAGGCCTACTAGCGGGGGAAACACCGGGGAGCTGTTTTTT.

The chain joins TRBV27 to TRBJ1-1; 8 bases map to TRBD1. The CDR3 is 13 residues long. The germline V gene has CDR1 MNHEY and CDR2 SMNVEV (reference sequence). V lost 5 bases and J lost 7; bases outside the gene matches: 6. The DNA for the CDR3 is TGTGCCAGCAGTGACAGGGGTCTGCGTGAAGCTTTCTTT. Protein: CASSDRGLREAFF.

This chain joins TRBV6-5 and TRBJ2-7; D not resolved. The CDR3 is made up of 14 amino acids. Germline V CDR1 and CDR2: MNHEY, SVGAGI. Between the trimmed V and J ends, which lost 6 bases and 2 bases, there was a span of 14 bases. CDR3 nucleotide sequence: TGTGCCAGCAGGTCTCGTGGGAAGGCCTACGAGCAGTACTTC. It translates to CASRSRGKAYEQYF.

The J gene is TRBJ1-1, the V gene TRBV27; 7 bases are a match to TRBD1. J gave up 9 bases and V 2 bases, and 9 bases lay outside the gene matches. CDR1 and CDR2 (germline): MNHEY, SMNVEV (reference sequence). This CDR3 comprises 14 residues. CDR3 region: CASSLLFGTEKAFF. The CDR3 DNA reads TGTGCCAGCAGTTTACTGTTCGGGACAGAAAAAGCTTTCTTT.

V usage is TRBV30 and J usage is TRBJ2-2; no clear D gene. Trimming stripped 0 bases from V and 4 bases from J, with 9 bases between. Germline CDR1 is GTSNPN and CDR2 is SVGIG (reference sequence). The CDR3 loop spans 14 amino acids. CDR3 coding DNA: TGTGCCTGGAGTGTAAGTCAACTCACCGGGGAGCTGTTTTTT. It is translated as CAWSVSQLTGELFF.

The J gene is TRBJ2-3, the V gene TRBV4-1; D is unclear. Trimming shortened V by 0 bases and J by 1 base, and 8 bases separated the two germline ends. Per germline, CDR1 MGHRA and CDR2 YSYEKL. This CDR3 contains 15 residues. The CDR3 loop is CASSQDPWGTDTQYF. The DNA for the CDR3 is TGCGCCAGCAGCCAAGATCCGTGGGGCACAGATACGCAGTATTTT.

The chain employs TRBV6-4 and TRBJ2-1; 7 nucleotides line up with TRBD2. This CDR3 is 16 amino acids long. Trimming at V came to 0 bases and at J to 4 bases, leaving 6 bases not matched to a gene. Per the germline V gene, CDR1 is MRHNA and CDR2 is SNTAGT. The CDR3 loop reads CASSDSASGDYNEQFF. The CDR3 DNA reads as TGTGCCAGCAGTGACTCTGCTAGCGGAGATTACAATGAGCAGTTCTTC.

The J gene is TRBJ2-7, the V gene TRBV5-1; the D gene is possibly TRBD1 (6 bases). Germline V CDR1 and CDR2: SGHRS, YFSETQ. This CDR3 region has 15 residues. V lost 0 bases and J 6 bases, leaving 16 bases between the germline ends. This CDR3 is CASSLAQTGPTEQYF. The CDR3 bases are TGCGCCAGCAGCTTGGCTCAGACAGGACCTACCGAGCAGTACTTC. Full variable domain (rest looked up from reference TRBV5-1 and TRBJ2-7): KAGVTQTPRYLIKTRGQQVTLSCSPISGHRSVSWYQQTPGQGLQFLFEYFSETQRNKGNFPGRFSGRQFSNSRSEMNVSTLELGDSALYLCASSLAQTGPTEQYFGPGTRLTVT.

The chain recombines TRBV7-2 with TRBJ2-1, with 9 bases that match TRBD1. Germline lookup yields CDR1 SGHTA and CDR2 FQGNSA. The CDR3 has 13 amino acids. Losses at the gene ends were 2 bases for V and 13 bases for J; bases not matched to a gene: 6. The CDR3 region is CASSLSPGQGQFF. The CDR3 region has the DNA TGTGCCAGCAGCTTAAGCCCGGGACAGGGCCAGTTCTTC.

Details on this clone: At one end, the junction sequence differs from germline, possibly due to a read error. The chain combines TRBV9 with TRBJ2-1; 8 bases fit TRBD1. There are 13 residues in the CDR3. In germline, CDR1 is SGDLS, CDR2 YYNGEE. CDR3 DNA: TGTGCCAGCAGCGCTCAAACCGGGACAGGTCAGGTCTTC. It encodes CASSAQTGTGQVF.

This chain links TRBV5-5 with TRBJ2-3; D gene ambiguous. Germline-derived CDR1 and CDR2 are SGHKS and YYEKEE (reference sequence). Between the trimmed V and J ends, which lost 0 bases and 5 bases, there was a span of 7 bases. CDR3 size: 13 residues. Written as DNA, the CDR3 is TGTGCCAGCAGCTTGGCACCGGGAGATACGCAGTATTTT. Protein product: CASSLAPGDTQYF.

The chain recombines TRBV2 with TRBJ2-5; D may be TRBD1 (5 bases). This CDR3 contains 14 residues. Trimming cost V 4 bases and J 2 bases, with 11 bases left between them. Germline V gene lookup returns CDR1 SNHLY and CDR2 FYNNEI. The CDR3 protein is CASSAQGKQETQYF. The DNA for the CDR3 is TGTGCCAGCAGTGCCCAGGGAAAACAAGAGACCCAGTACTTC.

The genes are TRBV19 and TRBJ1-2; a possible D gene is TRBD1 (5 bases). The germline V and J ends were trimmed by 4 bases and 8 bases, with 17 bases remaining between them. Germline values: CDR1 LNHDA, CDR2 SQIVND (reference sequence). This CDR3 has 14 residues. CDR3 sequence (DNA): TGTGCCAGTAGTACCCCCGGGGCGTTCTGGGGCTACACCTTC. Translated, it gives CASSTPGAFWGYTF.

This clone was recorded only once. The V and J genes are TRBV6-6 and TRBJ1-1; D is perhaps TRBD1 (5 bases). The CDR3 runs 15 residues. V was cut by 6 bases and J by 2 bases, with 16 bases left in between. The germline CDR1 and CDR2 sequences are MNHNY and SVGAGI (reference sequence). The CDR3 protein is CASRSYSGDNTEAFF. The CDR3 region has the DNA TGTGCCAGCAGGTCGTACAGCGGGGACAACACTGAAGCTTTCTTT.

The chain recombines TRBV19 with TRBJ2-3; TRBD1 aligns across 7 bases. J gave up 3 bases and V 4 bases, and 10 bases lay outside the gene matches. CDR1 is LNHDA and CDR2 is SQIVND in the germline V gene (reference sequence). The CDR3 consists of 16 residues. The CDR3 region has the DNA TGTGCCAGTAGTAGTCGACAGGGTTTTTGGACAGATACGCAGTATTTT. This codes for CASSSRQGFWTDTQYF.

The chain has TRBV25-1 and TRBJ2-5, with 13 bases that match TRBD2. The ends lost 2 bases at V and 3 bases at J; junction bases unmatched: 3. There are 16 residues in the CDR3. Germline lookup yields CDR1 MGHDK and CDR2 SYGVNS. CDR3 nucleotide sequence: TGTGCCAGCAGTGAAAATGGACTAGCGGGGGAAGAGACCCAGTACTTC. Encoded protein: CASSENGLAGEETQYF.

The chain links TRBV25-1 to TRBJ2-1; 9 bases map to TRBD1. Germline-derived CDR1 and CDR2 are MGHDK and SYGVNS. The V and J ends lost 5 bases and 7 bases, in that order; junction bases with no gene match: 9. The CDR3 extends over 15 amino acids. DNA of the CDR3: TGTGCCAGCAGTCGTCCGACAGGGGGGCGTAATGAGCAGTTCTTC. This encodes CASSRPTGGRNEQFF.

The rearrangement joins TRBV7-6 to TRBJ2-5; D not certain. V was pared by 0 bases and J by 2 bases, with 10 bases between. The CDR3 contains 15 residues. Germline lookup yields CDR1 SGHVS and CDR2 FNYEAQ. CDR3 loop: CASSLALAAQETQYF. As DNA, the CDR3 is TGTGCCAGCAGCTTAGCGCTGGCGGCACAAGAGACCCAGTACTTC. Combining the CDR3 with reference TRBV7-6 and TRBJ2-5 gives the whole variable domain GAGVSQSPRYKVTKRGQDVALRCDPISGHVSLYWYRQALGQGPEFLTYFNYEAQQDKSGLPNDRFSAERPEGSISTLTIQRTEQRDSAMYRCASSLALAAQETQYFGPGTRLLVL.

The chain recombines TRBV25-1 with TRBJ2-1, with a possible D match to TRBD2 (7 bases). The CDR3 totals 14 residues. Germline values: CDR1 MGHDK, CDR2 SYGVNS. Trimming removed 7 bases from V and 6 bases from J, with 16 bases in between. The CDR3 DNA reads as TGTGCCAGCACTACAAGGGGGGGTCTCAATGAGCAGTTCTTC. It specifies CASTTRGGLNEQFF.

This sequence joins TRBV6-1 and TRBJ2-2; no clear D. Germline V gene lookup returns CDR1 MNHNS and CDR2 SASEGT. V shed 3 bases and J shed 3 bases, with 8 bases lying between them. The CDR3 length is 14 residues. CDR3 nucleotide sequence: TGTGCCAGCAGTGAGAAAGCTGACACCGGGGAGCTGTTTTTT. This gives the protein CASSEKADTGELFF.

The J gene is TRBJ1-2, the V gene TRBV5-1, with D perhaps TRBD1 (5 bases). This CDR3 has 14 amino acids. Trimming removed 1 base from V and 4 bases from J, with 11 bases in between. The germline gives CDR1 SGHRS, CDR2 YFSETQ. The CDR3 nucleotides read TGCGCCAGCAGCTTGACAGGAGAATCCTATGGCTACACCTTC. This encodes CASSLTGESYGYTF.

The J gene is TRBJ2-7, the V gene TRBV25-1, with TRBD2 identical over 11 bases. J gave up 0 bases and V 1 base, and 5 bases lay outside the gene matches. The germline CDR1 and CDR2 sequences are MGHDK and SYGVNS. This CDR3 spans 17 amino acids. CDR3 nucleotides: TGTGCCAGCAGTGAATCCCAGGGACTAGCGGCCTCCTACGAGCAGTACTTC. The encoded protein is CASSESQGLAASYEQYF.

This chain connects TRBV28 to TRBJ2-7; no definite D call. Deletions cut 2 bases from V and 2 bases from J, with 7 bases between. The CDR3 contains 13 residues. Germline V CDR1 and CDR2: MDHEN, SYDVKM. CDR3 bases: TGTGCCAGCAGTTTAGGGCCAGCCTACGAGCAGTACTTC. It translates to CASSLGPAYEQYF.

The CDR3 DNA reads as TGTGCCATCAGTGAAAGGGACAGTGATACGCAGTATTTT. Translated: CAISERDSDTQYF. The V gene is TRBV10-3, the J gene TRBJ2-3; 7 bases agree with TRBD1. This CDR3 is built from 13 residues. Germline V gene data show CDR1 as ENHRY and CDR2 as SYGVKD. J gave up 6 bases and V 3 bases, and 3 bases lay outside the gene matches.

The rearrangement uses TRBV25-1 and TRBJ2-3, with D possibly TRBD2 on 5 matching bases. The germline gives CDR1 MGHDK, CDR2 SYGVNS. V was clipped by 3 bases and J by 4 bases, with 20 bases between them. This CDR3 contains 17 residues. The CDR3 region is CASSDVQSPQEADTQYF. CDR3 DNA sequence: TGTGCCAGCAGTGACGTCCAGTCGCCCCAGGAGGCAGATACGCAGTATTTT.

In its sample, this clone was seen once. The chain carries TRBV28 and TRBJ1-2, with 8 bases lining up with TRBD1. The CDR3 runs 14 residues. Trimming cost V 6 bases and J 2 bases; bases outside gene matches: 5. Germline CDR1 reads MDHEN; CDR2 reads SYDVKM. The CDR3 nucleotides read TGTGCCAGCAGGCCAGGGGGCATCAACTATGGCTACACCTTC. Its translation: CASRPGGINYGYTF.